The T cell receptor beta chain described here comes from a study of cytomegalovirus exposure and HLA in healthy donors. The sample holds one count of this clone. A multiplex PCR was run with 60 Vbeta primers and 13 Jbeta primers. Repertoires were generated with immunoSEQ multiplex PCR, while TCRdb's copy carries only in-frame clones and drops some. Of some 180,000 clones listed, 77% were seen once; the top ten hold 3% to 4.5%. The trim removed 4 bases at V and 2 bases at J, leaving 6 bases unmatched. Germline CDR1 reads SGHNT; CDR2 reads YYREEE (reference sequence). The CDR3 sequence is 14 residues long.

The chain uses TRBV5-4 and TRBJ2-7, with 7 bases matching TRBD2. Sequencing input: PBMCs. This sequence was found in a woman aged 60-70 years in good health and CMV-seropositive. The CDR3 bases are TGTGCCAGCAGCCCGGGGGGAACTACCTACGAGCAGTACTTC. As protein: CASSPGGTTYEQYF.